A selection of T cell receptor beta chains follows, all from one sample in a study of blood T cell repertoires in COVID-19. Here immunoSEQ multiplex PCR was the method, and the copy in TCRdb shows in-frame clones only, minus some. Among roughly 150,000 clones, 88% were seen once, and the ten largest hold 2.4%. The sample taken for sequencing was peripheral blood. Receptors were obtained from a woman aged 70-85 years with acute or convalescent COVID-19. CDR3s leave out the opening cysteine and the closing phenylalanine or tryptophan.

V gene: TRBV7-2; J gene: TRBJ2-3; CDR3 protein: ASTLRGFSTDTQY
V gene: TRBV15; J gene: TRBJ1-1; CDR3 protein: ATSRDYRELSQAF
V gene: TRBV6-6; J gene: TRBJ1-5; CDR3 protein: ASSLSGVSQPQH
V gene: TRBV5-6; J gene: TRBJ2-3; CDR3 protein: ASSFGTGSPDTQY
V gene: TRBV10-3; J gene: TRBJ1-2; CDR3 protein: AISARDRGASNYGYT
V gene: TRBV28; J gene: TRBJ1-4; CDR3 protein: ASSVNEKLF
V gene: TRBV7-9; J gene: TRBJ1-6; CDR3 protein: ASSLTGYNSPLH
V gene: TRBV28; J gene: TRBJ2-5; CDR3 protein: ASSRGGALEETQY
V gene: TRBV7-8; J gene: TRBJ2-1; CDR3 protein: ASSRTGARDEQF
V gene: TRBV27; J gene: TRBJ1-3; CDR3 protein: ASSSFSGNTIY
V gene: TRBV4-3; J gene: TRBJ1-6; CDR3 protein: ASSQAGTGAFLRSPLH
V gene: TRBV5-1; J gene: TRBJ2-5; CDR3 protein: ASSLAPGLASETQY
V gene: TRBV21-1; J gene: TRBJ2-1; CDR3 protein: ASSPPGQGNNEQF
V gene: TRBV7-2; J gene: TRBJ1-6; CDR3 protein: ASRRAPAERGTLH
V gene: TRBV7-9; J gene: TRBJ1-5; CDR3 protein: ASSLDNRGGNQPQH
V gene: TRBV15; J gene: TRBJ1-4; CDR3 protein: ATSREGGQGGEKLF
V gene: TRBV5-1; J gene: TRBJ2-1; CDR3 protein: ASSLSGTRIDEQF
V gene: TRBV2; J gene: TRBJ2-3; CDR3 protein: ASTRTRTGTDTQY
V gene: TRBV4-3; J gene: TRBJ2-6; CDR3 protein: ASSQTLTEKGSGANVLT
V gene: TRBV7-9; J gene: TRBJ2-1; CDR3 protein: ASSTSGGYNEQF
V gene: TRBV9; J gene: TRBJ2-6; CDR3 protein: ARSRGGRDGGANVLT
V gene: TRBV5-1; J gene: TRBJ1-2; CDR3 protein: ASSLGAHGYT
V gene: TRBV7-6; J gene: TRBJ2-3; CDR3 protein: ASSLAPISDTQY
V gene: TRBV2; J gene: TRBJ2-3; CDR3 protein: ASERDPRGTDTQY
V gene: TRBV14; J gene: TRBJ2-7; CDR3 protein: ASSQSGLSYEQY
V gene: TRBV12-2; J gene: TRBJ1-1; CDR3 protein: ASPTGRQGIEYLNTEAF
V gene: TRBV29-1; J gene: TRBJ2-3; CDR3 protein: SVVSGGTDTQY
V gene: TRBV5-6; J gene: TRBJ2-7; CDR3 protein: ASSPNWARGSYEQY
V gene: TRBV27; J gene: TRBJ1-3; CDR3 protein: ASTSVNSGNTIY
V gene: TRBV28; J gene: TRBJ2-1; CDR3 protein: ASGPYNEQF
V gene: TRBV15; J gene: TRBJ2-3; CDR3 protein: ATRGRGRTDTQY
V gene: TRBV6-5; J gene: TRBJ1-2; CDR3 protein: ASRNYIGYT
V gene: TRBV18; J gene: TRBJ2-7; CDR3 protein: ASSQDRVGEQY
V gene: TRBV25-1; J gene: TRBJ1-6; CDR3 protein: ASSSSGGVNSPLH
V gene: TRBV5-8; J gene: TRBJ1-1; CDR3 protein: ASSFGPTDRLNTEAF
V gene: TRBV5-1; J gene: TRBJ2-5; CDR3 protein: ASSPGGTLYQETQY
V gene: TRBV10-3; J gene: TRBJ2-3; CDR3 protein: ATTPGQGIGTDTQY
V gene: TRBV6-6; J gene: TRBJ2-5; CDR3 protein: ASWNPGTQY
V gene: TRBV30; J gene: TRBJ1-1; CDR3 protein: AWSRGSNTEAF
V gene: TRBV18; J gene: TRBJ1-1; CDR3 protein: ASTTGGKDTEAF
V gene: TRBV5-1; J gene: TRBJ2-5; CDR3 protein: ASSLVRSSQETQY
V gene: TRBV7-2; J gene: TRBJ1-2; CDR3 protein: ASSLGGGHYGYT
V gene: TRBV5-1; J gene: TRBJ2-1; CDR3 protein: ASSLEWGLALEQF
V gene: TRBV19; J gene: TRBJ1-2; CDR3 protein: ASSIGGGNYGYT
V gene: TRBV4-3; J gene: TRBJ1-6; CDR3 protein: ASSQDRTPNSPLH
V gene: TRBV3-1/TRBV3-2; J gene: TRBJ2-7; CDR3 protein: ASSQGTSGTTDYEQY
V gene: TRBV11-2; J gene: TRBJ1-2; CDR3 protein: ASSQEIRYGYT
V gene: TRBV30; J gene: TRBJ1-4; CDR3 protein: AWSVGADNEKLF
V gene: TRBV28; J gene: TRBJ1-5; CDR3 protein: ASSKGGDQPQH
V gene: TRBV15; J gene: TRBJ1-2; CDR3 protein: ATSSSGTPNYGYT
V gene: TRBV2; J gene: TRBJ1-1; CDR3 protein: ASTRQGADTEAF
V gene: TRBV7-9; J gene: TRBJ2-2; CDR3 protein: ASSLTTGTNTGELF
V gene: TRBV27; J gene: TRBJ2-1; CDR3 protein: ASRVRGGYEQF
V gene: TRBV29-1; J gene: TRBJ2-7; CDR3 protein: SVEGGAVPYEQY
V gene: TRBV3-1/TRBV3-2; J gene: TRBJ1-3; CDR3 protein: ASSPRTGASSGNTIY
V gene: TRBV10-3; J gene: TRBJ1-6; CDR3 protein: AIPLGRGSWNSPLH
V gene: TRBV7-6; J gene: TRBJ2-5; CDR3 protein: ASSPDGLAGQETQY
V gene: TRBV6-2/TRBV6-3; J gene: TRBJ1-5; CDR3 protein: ASSGQGFNQPQH